The TCR beta chain described here comes from a study of vaccination effects on CD4 cells after COVID-19. In the study overall: Post-vaccine samples followed the second dose by a median of 72 days. Study-wide points: Late in the post-vaccination period, infection-induced and vaccine-induced clones underwent marked clonal contraction.

Before sequencing took place, the ViraFEST assay used viral peptide pools to expand antigen-specific CD4+ T cells. Upon completion of more than 9 days in culture, CD4+ T cells were isolated. BNT162b2 vaccine or mRNA-1273 vaccine was given to participants in two doses. This clone is a singleton in its sample. Antigen unknown. From germline, CDR1 is KGHSH and CDR2 LQKENI. Trimming shortened V by 0 bases and J by 2 bases, and 8 bases separated the two germline ends. The CDR3 spans 15 residues. The assay was immunoSEQ multiplex PCR, and TCRdb's table has in-frame clones only and misses some. Among roughly 55,000 clones listed, 60% to 80% were seen once.

This specimen was CD4+ T cells from PBMCs cultured with HCoV-OC43 spike peptides, taken after COVID-19 vaccination. The subset was: HCoV-OC43 spike overlapping peptide pool stimulation. The clonotype comes from a human donor who received a COVID-19 vaccine. The rearrangement links TRBV18 to TRBJ2-4, with D tentatively TRBD2 (5 bases). The CDR3 loop is CASSPPGKPKNIQYF. CDR3 bases: TGTGCCAGCTCACCACCCGGGAAACCCAAAAACATTCAGTACTTC.